This T cell receptor (beta chain) was captured in a study of blood T cell repertoires in COVID-19. Study-wide background: Sites in the United States, Italy and Spain provided acute and convalescent COVID-19 samples.

In the authors' workflow: Nucleated cell number was recorded as an estimate derived from reference gene primer amplification. The data were produced by immunoSEQ multiplex PCR, yet TCRdb's version contains in-frame clones alone and is incomplete. The V and J calls and the clone size are those of that table, but D and trimming were determined from the DNA. The profile shows some 140,000 clones, around 82% of them singletons. CDR3 length: 13 residues. V lost 2 bases, J lost 1 base, and 5 bases lay in between. Germline CDR1 and CDR2: MNHEY and SVGAGI. The rearrangement joins TRBV6-5 to TRBJ1-1; D is uncertain. The source is a man between 60 and 75 years old with COVID-19, enrolled during active disease. The sample comprised peripheral blood. Here the CDR3 reads CASSYARNTEAFF. CDR3 coding DNA: TGTGCCAGCAGTTACGCGAGGAACACTGAAGCTTTCTTT.